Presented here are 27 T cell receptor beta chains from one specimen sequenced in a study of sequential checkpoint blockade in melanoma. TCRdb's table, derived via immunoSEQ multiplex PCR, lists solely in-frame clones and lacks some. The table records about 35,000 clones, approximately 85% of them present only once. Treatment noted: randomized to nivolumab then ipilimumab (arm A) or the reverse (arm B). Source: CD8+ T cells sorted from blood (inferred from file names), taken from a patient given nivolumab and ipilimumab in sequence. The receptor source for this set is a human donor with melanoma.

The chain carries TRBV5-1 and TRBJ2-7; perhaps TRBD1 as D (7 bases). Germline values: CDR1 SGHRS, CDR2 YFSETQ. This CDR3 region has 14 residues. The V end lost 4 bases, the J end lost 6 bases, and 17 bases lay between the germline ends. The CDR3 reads CASSARDSPGEQYF. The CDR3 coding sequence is TGCGCCAGCAGCGCGCGGGACAGTCCGGGCGAGCAGTACTTC.

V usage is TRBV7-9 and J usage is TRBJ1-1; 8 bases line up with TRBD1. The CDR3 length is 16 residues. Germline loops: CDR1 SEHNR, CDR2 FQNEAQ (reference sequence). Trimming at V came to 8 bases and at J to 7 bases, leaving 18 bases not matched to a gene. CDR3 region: CASDFLGSRGLFEAFF. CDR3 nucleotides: TGTGCCAGCGATTTCCTAGGGAGCAGGGGGCTTTTTGAAGCTTTCTTT.

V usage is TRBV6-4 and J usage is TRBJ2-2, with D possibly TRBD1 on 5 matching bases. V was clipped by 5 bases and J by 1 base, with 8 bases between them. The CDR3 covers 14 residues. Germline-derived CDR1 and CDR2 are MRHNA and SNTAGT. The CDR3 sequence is CASSIGQNTGELFF. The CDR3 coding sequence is TGTGCCAGCAGTATCGGACAGAACACCGGGGAGCTGTTTTTT.

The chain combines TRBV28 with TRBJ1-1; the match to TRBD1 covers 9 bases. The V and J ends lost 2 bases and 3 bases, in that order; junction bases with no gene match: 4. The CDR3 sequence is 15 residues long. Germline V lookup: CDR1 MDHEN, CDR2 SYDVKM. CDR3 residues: CASSLTGGGYTEAFF. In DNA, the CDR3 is TGTGCCAGCAGTTTAACAGGGGGCGGGTACACTGAAGCTTTCTTT.

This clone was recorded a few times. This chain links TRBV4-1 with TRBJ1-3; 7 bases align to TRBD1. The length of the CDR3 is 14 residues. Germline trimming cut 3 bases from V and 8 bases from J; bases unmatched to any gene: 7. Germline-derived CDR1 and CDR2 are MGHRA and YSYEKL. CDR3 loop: CASSQKGADDTIYF. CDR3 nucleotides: TGCGCCAGCAGCCAGAAGGGGGCGGATGACACCATATATTTT.

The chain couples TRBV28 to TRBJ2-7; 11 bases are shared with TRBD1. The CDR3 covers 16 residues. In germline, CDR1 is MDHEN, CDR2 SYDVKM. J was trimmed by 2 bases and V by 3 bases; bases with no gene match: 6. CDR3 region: CASSFMGTGGTYEQYF. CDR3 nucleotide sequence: TGTGCCAGCAGTTTCATGGGGACAGGGGGTACCTACGAGCAGTACTTC.

CDR3 sequence: CASSPGTSGKETQYF. The CDR3 coding sequence is TGTGCCAGCAGCCCCGGGACTAGCGGCAAAGAGACCCAGTACTTC. The J gene is TRBJ2-5, the V gene TRBV9; 11 positions match TRBD2. Germline V lookup: CDR1 SGDLS, CDR2 YYNGEE. The trim removed 4 bases at V and 3 bases at J, leaving 5 bases unmatched. This CDR3 spans 15 amino acids.

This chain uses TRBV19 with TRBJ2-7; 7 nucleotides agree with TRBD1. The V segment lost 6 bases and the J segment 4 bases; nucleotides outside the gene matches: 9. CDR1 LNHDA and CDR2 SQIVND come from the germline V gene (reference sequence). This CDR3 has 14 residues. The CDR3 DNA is TGTGCCAGTAGCCCATTAGGGACAGCATACGAGCAGTACTTC. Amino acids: CASSPLGTAYEQYF.

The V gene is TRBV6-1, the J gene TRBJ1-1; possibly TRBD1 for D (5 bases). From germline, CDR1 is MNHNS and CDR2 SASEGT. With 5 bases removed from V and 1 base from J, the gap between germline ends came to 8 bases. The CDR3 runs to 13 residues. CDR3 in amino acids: CASSRGENTEAFF. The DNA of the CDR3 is TGTGCCAGCAGTCGGGGGGAGAACACTGAAGCTTTCTTT.

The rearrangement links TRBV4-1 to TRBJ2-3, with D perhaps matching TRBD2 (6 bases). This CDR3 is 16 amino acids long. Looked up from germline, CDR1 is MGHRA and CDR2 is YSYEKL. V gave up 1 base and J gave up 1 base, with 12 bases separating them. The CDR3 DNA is TGCGCCAGCAGCCAAGTATTGGCTAGCGGCACAGATACGCAGTATTTT. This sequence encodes CASSQVLASGTDTQYF.

CDR3 bases: TGTGCCAGCAGCTCCGAAGGGGACTACGAGCAGTACTTC. Amino acids: CASSSEGDYEQYF. V is TRBV5-4 and J is TRBJ2-7; tentative D call: TRBD1 (5 bases). Germline loops: CDR1 SGHNT, CDR2 YYREEE (reference sequence). Trimming removed 3 bases from V and 3 bases from J, with 10 bases in between. This CDR3 comprises 13 residues.

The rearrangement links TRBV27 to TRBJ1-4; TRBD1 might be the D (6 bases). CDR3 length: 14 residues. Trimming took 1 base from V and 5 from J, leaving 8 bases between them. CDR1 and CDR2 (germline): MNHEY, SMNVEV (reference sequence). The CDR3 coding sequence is TGTGCCAGCAGTTTATGGCAGGGGAATGAAAAACTGTTTTTT. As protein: CASSLWQGNEKLFF. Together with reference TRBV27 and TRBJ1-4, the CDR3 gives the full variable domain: EAQVTQNPRYLITVTGKKLTVTCSQNMNHEYMSWYRQDPGLGLRQIYYSMNVEVTDKGDVPEGYKVSRKEKRNFPLILESPSPNQTSLYFCASSLWQGNEKLFFGSGTQLSVL.

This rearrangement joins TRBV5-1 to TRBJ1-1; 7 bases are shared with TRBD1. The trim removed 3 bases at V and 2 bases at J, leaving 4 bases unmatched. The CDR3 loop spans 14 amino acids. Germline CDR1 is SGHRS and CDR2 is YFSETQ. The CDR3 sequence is CASSSGTENTEAFF. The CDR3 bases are TGCGCCAGCAGCTCCGGGACAGAAAACACTGAAGCTTTCTTT.

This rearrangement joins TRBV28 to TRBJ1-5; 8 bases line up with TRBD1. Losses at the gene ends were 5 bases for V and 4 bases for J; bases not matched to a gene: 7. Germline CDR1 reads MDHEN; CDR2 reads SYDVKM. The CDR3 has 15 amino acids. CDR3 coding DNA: TGTGCCAGCAGTCGCGACAGGGGCACAAATCAGCCCCAGCATTTT. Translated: CASSRDRGTNQPQHF.

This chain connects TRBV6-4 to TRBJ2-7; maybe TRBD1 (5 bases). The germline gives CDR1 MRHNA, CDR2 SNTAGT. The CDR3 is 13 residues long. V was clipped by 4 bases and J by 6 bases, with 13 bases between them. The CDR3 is CASSVSDNSEQYF. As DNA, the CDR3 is TGTGCCAGCAGTGTATCGGACAACTCCGAGCAGTACTTC.

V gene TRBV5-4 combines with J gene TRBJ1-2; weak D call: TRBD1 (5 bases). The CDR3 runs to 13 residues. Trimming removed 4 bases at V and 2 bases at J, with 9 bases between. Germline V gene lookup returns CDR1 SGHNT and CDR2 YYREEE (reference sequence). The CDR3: CASSPGVNYGYTF. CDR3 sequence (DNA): TGTGCCAGCAGCCCGGGGGTAAACTATGGCTACACCTTC.

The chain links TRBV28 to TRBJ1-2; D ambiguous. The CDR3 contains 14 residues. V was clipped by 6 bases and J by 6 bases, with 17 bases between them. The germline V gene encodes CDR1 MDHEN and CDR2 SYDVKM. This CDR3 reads CASSRLTPLDGYTF. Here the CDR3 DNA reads TGTGCCAGCAGCCGGCTGACACCCTTGGATGGCTACACCTTC.

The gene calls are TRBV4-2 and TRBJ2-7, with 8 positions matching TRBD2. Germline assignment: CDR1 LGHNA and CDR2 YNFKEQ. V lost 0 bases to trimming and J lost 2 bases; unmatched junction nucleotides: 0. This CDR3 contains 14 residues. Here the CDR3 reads CASSQEREAYEQYF. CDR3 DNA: TGTGCCAGCAGCCAAGAGCGGGAGGCCTACGAGCAGTACTTC.

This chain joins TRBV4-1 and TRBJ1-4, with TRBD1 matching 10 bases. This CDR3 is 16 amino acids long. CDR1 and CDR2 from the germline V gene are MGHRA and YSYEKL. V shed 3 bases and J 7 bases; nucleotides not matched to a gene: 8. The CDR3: CASSQTGGGLVEKLFF. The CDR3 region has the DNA TGCGCCAGCAGCCAGACAGGGGGCGGGCTTGTTGAAAAACTGTTTTTT.

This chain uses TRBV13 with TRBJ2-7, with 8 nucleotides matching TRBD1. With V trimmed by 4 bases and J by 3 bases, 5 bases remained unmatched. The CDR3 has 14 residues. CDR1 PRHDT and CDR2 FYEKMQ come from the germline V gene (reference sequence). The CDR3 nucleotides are TGTGCCAGCAGCTACCAGGGGGCCGGCTACGAGCAGTACTTC. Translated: CASSYQGAGYEQYF. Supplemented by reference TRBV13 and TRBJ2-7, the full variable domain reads AAGVIQSPRHLIKEKRETATLKCYPIPRHDTVYWYQQGPGQDPQFLISFYEKMQSDKGSIPDRFSAQQFSDYHSELNMSSLELGDSALYFCASSYQGAGYEQYFGPGTRLTVT.

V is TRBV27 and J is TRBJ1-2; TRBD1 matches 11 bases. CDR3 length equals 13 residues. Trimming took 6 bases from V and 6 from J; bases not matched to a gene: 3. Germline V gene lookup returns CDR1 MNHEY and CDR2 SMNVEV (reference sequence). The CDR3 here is CASRGQGVDGYTF. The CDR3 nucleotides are TGTGCCAGCAGGGGACAGGGGGTCGATGGCTACACCTTC.

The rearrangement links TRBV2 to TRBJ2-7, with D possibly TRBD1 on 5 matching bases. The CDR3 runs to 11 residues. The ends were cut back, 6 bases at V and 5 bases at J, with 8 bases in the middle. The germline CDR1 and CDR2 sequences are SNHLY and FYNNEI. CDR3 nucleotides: TGTGCCAGCAGGAGGACAAACGAGCAGTACTTC. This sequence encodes CASRRTNEQYF.

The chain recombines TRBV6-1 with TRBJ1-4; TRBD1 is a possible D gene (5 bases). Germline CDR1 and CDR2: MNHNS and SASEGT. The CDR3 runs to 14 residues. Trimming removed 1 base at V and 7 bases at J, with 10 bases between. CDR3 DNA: TGTGCCAGCAGTGAAGGGGCAGGGTCTGAAAAACTGTTTTTT. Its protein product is CASSEGAGSEKLFF.

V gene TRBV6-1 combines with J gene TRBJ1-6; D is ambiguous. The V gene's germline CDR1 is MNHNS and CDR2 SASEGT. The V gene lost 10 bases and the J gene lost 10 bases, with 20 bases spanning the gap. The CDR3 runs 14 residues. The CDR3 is CATISSGVRSPLHF. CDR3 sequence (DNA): TGTGCCACTATATCATCGGGTGTGCGCTCACCCCTCCACTTT.

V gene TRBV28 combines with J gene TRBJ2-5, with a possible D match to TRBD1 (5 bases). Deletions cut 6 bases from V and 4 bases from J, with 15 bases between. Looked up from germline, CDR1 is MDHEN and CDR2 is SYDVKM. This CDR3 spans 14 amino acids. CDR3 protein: CASRPETTVETQYF. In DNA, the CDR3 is TGTGCCAGCAGACCCGAGACGACAGTAGAGACCCAGTACTTC.

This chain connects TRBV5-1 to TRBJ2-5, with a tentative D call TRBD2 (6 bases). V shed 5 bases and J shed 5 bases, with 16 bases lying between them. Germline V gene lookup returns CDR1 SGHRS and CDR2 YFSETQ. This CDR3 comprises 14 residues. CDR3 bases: TGCGCCAGCAGTGGGGGGACGGGGATTGAGACCCAGTACTTC. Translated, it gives CASSGGTGIETQYF.

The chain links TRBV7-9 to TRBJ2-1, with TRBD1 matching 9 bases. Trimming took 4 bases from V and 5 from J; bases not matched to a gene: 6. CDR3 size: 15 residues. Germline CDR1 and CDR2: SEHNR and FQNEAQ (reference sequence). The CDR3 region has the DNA TGTGCCAGCAGCTGGGGACAGGGTCAAGACAATGAGCAGTTCTTC. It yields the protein CASSWGQGQDNEQFF.